This passage covers 11 T cell receptor beta chains from one sample sequenced in a study of blood T cell repertoires in COVID-19. Here immunoSEQ multiplex PCR was the method, and the copy in TCRdb shows in-frame clones only, minus some. The data contain tens of thousands of clones, roughly 83% of them singletons. The sequenced sample was peripheral blood. The receptors were sampled from a woman of 80 years or more with active or convalescent COVID-19.

V usage is TRBV7-8 and J usage is TRBJ2-1; 10 nucleotides match TRBD2. The ends lost 1 base at V and 7 bases at J; junction bases unmatched: 7. Germline V gene data show CDR1 as SGHVS and CDR2 as FQNEAQ. CDR3 size: 16 residues. The DNA of the CDR3 is TGTGCCAGCAGCTTAGGGAGCGGGAGGGCGCCGAATGAGCAGTTCTTC. Translating gives CASSLGSGRAPNEQFF.

The chain carries TRBV7-2 and TRBJ2-5; TRBD2 matches at 10 bases. After removal of 5 bases from V and 5 bases from J, the junction contained 5 bases not matched to a gene. CDR1 is SGHTA, CDR2 FQGNSA, per germline. The CDR3 sequence is 14 residues long. The CDR3 region is CASSAGLAMETQYF. DNA of the CDR3: TGTGCCAGCAGCGCGGGACTAGCGATGGAGACCCAGTACTTC.

The chain links TRBV5-3 to TRBJ1-1; D unclear. TRBV5-3 is an open reading frame, and its role is uncertain. The CDR3 extends over 14 amino acids. The V and J ends lost 0 bases and 1 base respectively, with 7 bases between them. CDR3 sequence (DNA): TGTGCCAGAAGCTTGGTGTCCGGGAACACTGAAGCTTTCTTT. Its translation is CARSLVSGNTEAFF.

This clone was detected once. CDR3 DNA: TGTGCCAGCAGCTCCACTAGCGGGAGGGGTGATGAGCAGTTCTTC. It specifies CASSSTSGRGDEQFF. The chain carries TRBV7-9 and TRBJ2-1; 13 bases line up with TRBD2. With V trimmed by 4 bases and J by 8 bases, 5 bases remained unmatched. This CDR3 is 15 amino acids long. Germline loops: CDR1 SEHNR, CDR2 FQNEAQ (reference sequence). The complete variable domain, with remaining parts taken from reference TRBV7-9 and TRBJ2-1, reads DTGVSQNPRHKITKRGQNVTFRCDPISEHNRLYWYRQTLGQGPEFLTYFQNEAQLEKSRLLSDRFSAERPKGSFSTLEIQRTEQGDSAMYLCASSSTSGRGDEQFFGPGTRLTVL.

J is TRBJ1-3 and V is TRBV10-3, with D unresolved. CDR1 is ENHRY and CDR2 is SYGVKD in the germline V gene. The CDR3 is 16 residues long. The V gene lost 4 bases and the J gene lost 2 bases, with 15 bases spanning the gap. The CDR3 reads CAISVQVASAGNTIYF. The CDR3 DNA is TGTGCCATCAGTGTCCAGGTTGCCTCCGCTGGAAACACCATATATTTT.

CDR3 sequence (DNA): TGTGCCATCAGTGGACCGGGACAGAGGACCGGGGAGCTGTTTTTT. The encoded protein is CAISGPGQRTGELFF. The V and J genes are TRBV10-3 and TRBJ2-2; 7 nucleotides match TRBD1. The CDR3 is made up of 15 amino acids. CDR1 ENHRY and CDR2 SYGVKD come from the germline V gene. The junction had 7 bases not matched to a gene; V was cut back by 4 bases and J by 5 bases.

V usage is TRBV11-2 and J usage is TRBJ2-1; the match to TRBD2 covers 7 bases. Germline V gene sequence: CDR1 SGHAT, CDR2 FQNNGV. The CDR3 is 16 amino acids. After removal of 1 base from V and 4 bases from J, the junction contained 7 bases not matched to a gene. The CDR3 sequence: CASSLVAGASYNEQFF. The CDR3 nucleotides are TGTGCCAGCAGCTTAGTGGCGGGAGCTTCTTACAATGAGCAGTTCTTC.

The chain is built from TRBV21-1 and TRBJ2-7; the D call TRBD2 from the table was never checked on the DNA. TRBV21-1 is an annotated pseudogene. The CDR3 is made up of 13 amino acids. CDR3 bases: TGTGCCGTCCGGACTAGCGGCTCCTACGAGCAGTACTTC. Translated, it gives CAVRTSGSYEQYF.

The V and J genes are TRBV7-3 and TRBJ2-1; TRBD2 aligns across 8 bases. The CDR3 is made up of 16 amino acids. J was trimmed by 5 bases and V by 5 bases; bases with no gene match: 11. The germline gives CDR1 SGHTA, CDR2 FQGTGA. The CDR3 DNA reads TGTGCCAGCAGCCCCGTCCGGACTAGCCCAAACAATGAGCAGTTCTTC. Translation: CASSPVRTSPNNEQFF.

This rearrangement joins TRBV4-3 to TRBJ1-1; D may be TRBD1 (5 bases). V shed 0 bases and J shed 9 bases, with 11 bases lying between them. The CDR3 covers 13 residues. From germline, CDR1 is LGHNA and CDR2 YSLEER. In DNA, the CDR3 is TGCGCCAGCAGCCAAGATCCGGAGGGACAAGCTTTCTTT. Its translation: CASSQDPEGQAFF.

CDR3 in amino acids: CASSTGMPNEKLFF. Written as DNA, the CDR3 is TGTGCCAGCAGCACAGGGATGCCTAATGAAAAACTGTTTTTT. The chain has TRBV28 and TRBJ1-4, with D maybe TRBD1 (6 bases). Trimming took 6 bases from V and 3 from J, leaving 11 bases between them. This CDR3 contains 14 residues. Per germline, CDR1 MDHEN and CDR2 SYDVKM. The complete variable domain, with remaining parts taken from reference TRBV28 and TRBJ1-4, reads DVKVTQSSRYLVKRTGEKVFLECVQDMDHENMFWYRQDPGLGLRLIYFSYDVKMKEKGDIPEGYSVSREKKERFSLILESASTNQTSMYLCASSTGMPNEKLFFGSGTQLSVL.